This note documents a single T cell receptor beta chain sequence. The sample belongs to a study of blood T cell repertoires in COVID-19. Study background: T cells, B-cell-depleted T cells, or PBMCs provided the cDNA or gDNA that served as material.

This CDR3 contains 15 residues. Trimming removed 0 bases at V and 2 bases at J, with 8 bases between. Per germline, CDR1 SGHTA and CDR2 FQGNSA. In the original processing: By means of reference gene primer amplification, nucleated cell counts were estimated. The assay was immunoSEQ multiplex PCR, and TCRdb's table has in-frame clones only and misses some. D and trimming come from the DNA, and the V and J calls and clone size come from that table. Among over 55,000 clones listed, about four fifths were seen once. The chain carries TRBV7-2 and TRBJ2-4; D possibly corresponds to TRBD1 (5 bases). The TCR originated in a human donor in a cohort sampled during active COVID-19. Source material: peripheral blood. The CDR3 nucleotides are TGTGCCAGCAGCTTAGCAGGGGTATCCAAAAACATTCAGTACTTC. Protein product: CASSLAGVSKNIQYF.